Listed below are T cell receptor beta chains from one sample, sequenced in a study of cytomegalovirus exposure and HLA in healthy donors. Method: immunoSEQ multiplex PCR; TCRdb's copy keeps in-frame clones and lacks some. The repertoire holds about 120,000 clones, around three quarters seen once, with roughly 3% in the top ten. The sequencing input was PBMCs. The receptors shown here come from a woman aged 18-29 years in good health and CMV-seropositive. Each CDR3 is given with its conserved first and last residue. D genes are given only for firm matches. Clone size, where shown, is once, few, many, or a class for clones that have expanded.

D gene: TRBD2
clone size: -
J gene: TRBJ2-7
V gene: TRBV4-2
CDR3 protein: CASTLSLAGAYEQYF
CDR3 DNA: TGTGCCAGCACACTTAGTCTAGCGGGAGCCTACGAGCAGTACTTC

D gene: -
clone size: -
J gene: TRBJ1-1
V gene: TRBV11-2
CDR3 protein: CASSLRLTGDPEAFF
CDR3 DNA: TGTGCCAGCAGCTTACGTTTAACGGGAGACCCTGAAGCTTTCTTT

D gene: -
clone size: -
J gene: TRBJ1-2
V gene: TRBV30
CDR3 protein: CAWSVGQGLNYGYTF
CDR3 DNA: TGTGCCTGGAGTGTAGGTCAGGGGCTTAACTATGGCTACACCTTC

D gene: TRBD2
clone size: few
J gene: TRBJ2-1
V gene: TRBV6-1
CDR3 protein: CASSERGGRGNEQFF
CDR3 DNA: TGTGCCAGCAGTGAACGGGGCGGGAGGGGCAATGAGCAGTTCTTC

D gene: -
clone size: -
J gene: TRBJ2-2
V gene: TRBV28
CDR3 protein: CASWGAGELFF
CDR3 DNA: TGTGCCAGTTGGGGGGCCGGGGAGCTGTTTTTT

D gene: -
clone size: -
J gene: TRBJ1-2
V gene: TRBV10-3
CDR3 protein: CAIERTINYGYTF
CDR3 DNA: TGTGCCATCGAGAGGACAATAAACTATGGCTACACCTTC

D gene: TRBD1
clone size: -
J gene: TRBJ2-5
V gene: TRBV5-4
CDR3 protein: CASSLTGQQETQYF
CDR3 DNA: TGTGCCAGCAGCCTCACGGGACAGCAAGAGACCCAGTACTTC

D gene: TRBD2
clone size: -
J gene: TRBJ2-5
V gene: TRBV30
CDR3 protein: CAWSVQASGKETQYF
CDR3 DNA: TGTGCCTGGAGTGTACAAGCTAGCGGGAAGGAGACCCAGTACTTC

D gene: -
clone size: -
J gene: TRBJ1-4
V gene: TRBV30
CDR3 protein: CAWSADRKEKLFF
CDR3 DNA: TGTGCCTGGAGTGCTGACAGGAAGGAAAAACTGTTTTTT

D gene: TRBD2
clone size: -
J gene: TRBJ2-7
V gene: TRBV6-1
CDR3 protein: CASRKAGESSYEQYF
CDR3 DNA: TGTGCCAGCAGGAAAGCGGGAGAAAGTTCCTACGAGCAGTACTTC

D gene: -
clone size: once
J gene: TRBJ1-1
V gene: TRBV23-1
CDR3 protein: CASTRVVMHTEAFF
CDR3 DNA: TGCGCCAGCACCCGGGTGGTAATGCACACTGAAGCTTTCTTT

D gene: -
clone size: -
J gene: TRBJ2-7
V gene: TRBV5-4
CDR3 protein: CASSLTENYEQYF
CDR3 DNA: TGTGCCAGCAGCCTGACAGAGAACTACGAGCAGTACTTC

D gene: TRBD1
clone size: -
J gene: TRBJ2-7
V gene: TRBV11-3
CDR3 protein: CASSLRTGDYEQYF
CDR3 DNA: TGTGCCAGCAGCTTACGAACAGGGGACTACGAGCAGTACTTC

D gene: -
clone size: few
J gene: TRBJ1-1
V gene: TRBV4-2
CDR3 protein: CASSQEPGQMNTEAFF
CDR3 DNA: TGTGCCAGCAGCCAAGAACCTGGACAGATGAACACTGAAGCTTTCTTT

D gene: -
clone size: -
J gene: TRBJ2-1
V gene: TRBV6-5
CDR3 protein: CASSYSAAWVGNEQFF
CDR3 DNA: TGTGCCAGCAGTTACTCGGCGGCTTGGGTGGGCAATGAGCAGTTCTTC

D gene: -
clone size: -
J gene: TRBJ1-2
V gene: TRBV19
CDR3 protein: CASSKGQGINGYTF
CDR3 DNA: TGTGCCAGTAGTAAGGGCCAGGGGATCAATGGCTACACCTTC

D gene: TRBD1
clone size: few
J gene: TRBJ2-5
V gene: TRBV7-7
CDR3 protein: CASSPGTVGQETQYF
CDR3 DNA: TGTGCTAGCAGCCCAGGGACAGTGGGGCAAGAGACCCAGTACTTC

D gene: -
clone size: -
J gene: TRBJ2-7
V gene: TRBV7-9
CDR3 protein: CASSSISFAEQYF
CDR3 DNA: TGTGCCAGCAGCTCAATCTCTTTCGCGGAGCAGTACTTC

D gene: -
clone size: -
J gene: TRBJ2-7
V gene: TRBV7-2
CDR3 protein: CASSLGASRSYEQYF
CDR3 DNA: TGTGCCAGCAGCTTAGGGGCTAGCCGATCCTACGAGCAGTACTTC

D gene: -
clone size: -
J gene: TRBJ1-1
V gene: TRBV20-1
CDR3 protein: CSAPSGDEAFF
CDR3 DNA: TGCAGTGCCCCGTCGGGTGATGAAGCTTTCTTT

D gene: TRBD1
clone size: -
J gene: TRBJ2-1
V gene: TRBV28
CDR3 protein: CASSPPDRPYNEQFF
CDR3 DNA: TGTGCCAGCTCCCCCCCGGACAGGCCCTACAATGAGCAGTTCTTC

D gene: -
clone size: -
J gene: TRBJ2-7
V gene: TRBV6-5
CDR3 protein: CASSYSRGLGGLEQYF
CDR3 DNA: TGTGCCAGCAGTTACTCTAGGGGACTAGGGGGCCTCGAGCAGTACTTC

D gene: -
clone size: -
J gene: TRBJ1-2
V gene: TRBV28
CDR3 protein: CASSLLRQAVYGYTF
CDR3 DNA: TGTGCCAGCAGCCTCCTCCGACAGGCCGTCTATGGCTACACCTTC

D gene: -
clone size: -
J gene: TRBJ1-2
V gene: TRBV19
CDR3 protein: CASSDYSYGYTF
CDR3 DNA: TGTGCCAGTAGTGACTACAGCTATGGCTACACCTTC

D gene: -
clone size: -
J gene: TRBJ1-6
V gene: TRBV19
CDR3 protein: CASKSLLGGVNSPLHF
CDR3 DNA: TGTGCCAGTAAGAGCCTTCTGGGGGGAGTAAATTCACCCCTCCACTTT

D gene: TRBD1
clone size: -
J gene: TRBJ1-3
V gene: TRBV25-1
CDR3 protein: CASTPGQGALFSGNTIYF
CDR3 DNA: TGTGCCAGCACCCCGGGACAGGGGGCTTTATTCTCTGGAAACACCATATATTTT

D gene: TRBD2
clone size: -
J gene: TRBJ2-3
V gene: TRBV7-6
CDR3 protein: CASSLAGGLRDTQYF
CDR3 DNA: TGTGCCAGCAGCCTAGCGGGAGGGCTACGGGATACGCAGTATTTT

D gene: TRBD1
clone size: -
J gene: TRBJ1-1
V gene: TRBV7-8
CDR3 protein: CASTLRQNRGTEAFF
CDR3 DNA: TGTGCCAGCACCTTACGCCAAAACAGGGGAACTGAAGCTTTCTTT

D gene: TRBD2
clone size: -
J gene: TRBJ2-1
V gene: TRBV19
CDR3 protein: CASSMLAGRWFF
CDR3 DNA: TGTGCCAGTAGTATGTTAGCGGGCAGGTGGTTCTTC

D gene: -
clone size: -
J gene: TRBJ1-3
V gene: TRBV5-6
CDR3 protein: CASSRIGSGTIYF
CDR3 DNA: TGTGCCAGCAGCCGCATAGGGAGCGGCACCATATATTTT

D gene: TRBD1
clone size: many
J gene: TRBJ1-4
V gene: TRBV6-1
CDR3 protein: CASRSTGQSEKLFF
CDR3 DNA: TGTGCCAGCAGATCGACAGGGCAAAGTGAAAAACTGTTTTTT

D gene: -
clone size: few
J gene: TRBJ2-7
V gene: TRBV5-5
CDR3 protein: CASSLQGPPYEQYF
CDR3 DNA: TGTGCCAGCAGCCTACAGGGACCCCCCTACGAGCAGTACTTC

D gene: -
clone size: few
J gene: TRBJ1-5
V gene: TRBV19
CDR3 protein: CATTGNNQPQHF
CDR3 DNA: TGTGCCACCACAGGTAACAATCAGCCCCAGCATTTT

D gene: -
clone size: few
J gene: TRBJ1-2
V gene: TRBV25-1
CDR3 protein: CASSPGDYGYTF
CDR3 DNA: TGTGCCAGCAGTCCAGGGGACTATGGCTACACCTTC

D gene: -
clone size: few
J gene: TRBJ1-2
V gene: TRBV5-4
CDR3 protein: CASSLLPGVASYGYTF
CDR3 DNA: TGTGCCAGCAGCTTGTTACCAGGCGTAGCGAGCTATGGCTACACCTTC

D gene: TRBD2
clone size: -
J gene: TRBJ2-5
V gene: TRBV9
CDR3 protein: CASSVGGGIAEAQYF
CDR3 DNA: TGTGCCAGCAGCGTAGGGGGAGGGATTGCGGAGGCCCAGTACTTC

D gene: TRBD2
clone size: -
J gene: TRBJ2-2
V gene: TRBV9
CDR3 protein: CASSVGLAGVLAGELFF
CDR3 DNA: TGTGCCAGCAGCGTGGGACTAGCGGGAGTCTTGGCCGGGGAGCTGTTTTTT

D gene: -
clone size: -
J gene: TRBJ2-1
V gene: TRBV7-3
CDR3 protein: CASSEISGESTNEQFF
CDR3 DNA: TGTGCCAGCAGCGAAATTAGCGGAGAGTCTACAAATGAGCAGTTCTTC

D gene: TRBD2
clone size: -
J gene: TRBJ2-5
V gene: TRBV19
CDR3 protein: CASSIAPSSGRGETQYF
CDR3 DNA: TGTGCCAGTAGTATTGCCCCAAGTAGCGGGAGGGGGGAGACCCAGTACTTC

D gene: -
clone size: -
J gene: TRBJ2-7
V gene: TRBV6-6
CDR3 protein: CASSYYAQVSYEQYF
CDR3 DNA: TGTGCCAGCAGTTACTATGCCCAGGTCTCCTACGAGCAGTACTTC

D gene: TRBD1
clone size: -
J gene: TRBJ2-7
V gene: TRBV10-3
CDR3 protein: CAIRIDREGGYEQYF
CDR3 DNA: TGTGCCATCAGGATTGACAGGGAAGGCGGGTACGAGCAGTACTTC

D gene: -
clone size: -
J gene: TRBJ2-5
V gene: TRBV27
CDR3 protein: CASSFAGKGETQYF
CDR3 DNA: TGTGCCAGCAGTTTTGCCGGGAAGGGAGAGACCCAGTACTTC

D gene: TRBD2
clone size: -
J gene: TRBJ2-7
V gene: TRBV19
CDR3 protein: CASSMSLADSYEQYF
CDR3 DNA: TGTGCCAGTAGTATGAGCCTAGCGGACTCCTACGAGCAGTACTTC

D gene: -
clone size: few
J gene: TRBJ1-2
V gene: TRBV23-1
CDR3 protein: CASSQVLGLFYGYTF
CDR3 DNA: TGCGCCAGCAGTCAGGTCTTGGGCTTGTTTTATGGCTACACCTTC

D gene: TRBD2
clone size: -
J gene: TRBJ2-3
V gene: TRBV5-8
CDR3 protein: CASIRTSGNPDTQYF
CDR3 DNA: TGTGCCAGCATCCGGACTAGCGGGAACCCAGATACGCAGTATTTT

D gene: -
clone size: once
J gene: TRBJ2-2
V gene: TRBV7-9
CDR3 protein: CASSPGHTGHTGELFF
CDR3 DNA: TGTGCCAGCAGTCCCGGTCATACAGGGCACACCGGGGAGCTGTTTTTT

D gene: TRBD1
clone size: -
J gene: TRBJ1-2
V gene: TRBV6-5
CDR3 protein: CASYKPGQDHGYTF
CDR3 DNA: TGTGCCAGCTACAAACCGGGACAGGATCATGGCTACACCTTC

D gene: TRBD1
clone size: -
J gene: TRBJ1-1
V gene: TRBV2
CDR3 protein: CASSQGGGNTEAFF
CDR3 DNA: TGTGCCAGCAGTCAAGGGGGCGGGAACACTGAAGCTTTCTTT

D gene: TRBD1
clone size: -
J gene: TRBJ1-5
V gene: TRBV5-8
CDR3 protein: CASSDGTANQPQHF
CDR3 DNA: TGTGCCAGCAGCGACGGGACAGCGAATCAGCCCCAGCATTTT

D gene: -
clone size: -
J gene: TRBJ2-3
V gene: TRBV27
CDR3 protein: CASSLIEDTQYF
CDR3 DNA: TGTGCCAGCAGTTTGATCGAGGATACGCAGTATTTT

D gene: -
clone size: -
J gene: TRBJ1-5
V gene: TRBV4-1
CDR3 protein: CASSPTPSGLEQPQHF
CDR3 DNA: TGCGCCAGCAGCCCCACGCCTTCAGGGTTGGAGCAGCCCCAGCATTTT

D gene: -
clone size: -
J gene: TRBJ1-2
V gene: TRBV4-1
CDR3 protein: CASSQPGGIPRGYTF
CDR3 DNA: TGCGCCAGCAGCCAACCGGGGGGGATCCCGCGCGGCTACACCTTC

D gene: TRBD1
clone size: once
J gene: TRBJ2-2
V gene: TRBV2
CDR3 protein: CASRQLRGRPGELFF
CDR3 DNA: TGTGCCAGCAGACAGTTAAGGGGGCGCCCCGGGGAGCTGTTTTTT

D gene: TRBD2
clone size: -
J gene: TRBJ2-1
V gene: TRBV4-1
CDR3 protein: CASSRDPGGNEQFF
CDR3 DNA: TGCGCCAGCAGCCGGGACCCGGGGGGCAATGAGCAGTTCTTC

D gene: -
clone size: -
J gene: TRBJ1-2
V gene: TRBV6-1
CDR3 protein: CASSDTWHQNYGYTF
CDR3 DNA: TGTGCCAGCAGTGACACATGGCATCAGAACTATGGCTACACCTTC